Each of the 29 T cell receptor beta chains below was sequenced from the same sample in a study of blood T cell repertoires in COVID-19. Produced via immunoSEQ multiplex PCR; TCRdb's table is partial and in-frame only. The sample lists some 180,000 clones, roughly four fifths occurring once. The specimen sequenced was peripheral blood. Every receptor here comes from a middle-aged woman with COVID-19, enrolled during active disease.

The CDR3 DNA sequence: TGCAGCGTTGTCTCTGGACTTGGGACTACATACGAGCAGTACTTC. As protein: CSVVSGLGTTYEQYF. This chain uses TRBV29-1 with TRBJ2-7, with TRBD2 matching over 7 bases. CDR3 size: 15 residues. Germline V gene sequence: CDR1 SQVTM, CDR2 ANQGSEA. Losses at the gene ends were 4 bases for V and 4 bases for J; bases not matched to a gene: 13.

The J gene is TRBJ1-2, the V gene TRBV28; 8 nucleotides match TRBD1. Germline assignment: CDR1 MDHEN and CDR2 SYDVKM. V trimming: 3 bases; J trimming: 3 bases; junction bases outside the gene matches: 3. The length of the CDR3 is 14 residues. CDR3 bases: TGTGCCAGCAGTTTGGACAGGGTTCACTATGGCTACACCTTC. Its translation is CASSLDRVHYGYTF.

The V and J genes are TRBV5-4 and TRBJ1-1; 7 bases agree with TRBD1. V was clipped by 4 bases and J by 7 bases; unmatched bases: 10. The CDR3 runs 14 residues. The germline V gene has CDR1 SGHNT and CDR2 YYREEE (reference sequence). CDR3 bases: TGTGCCAGCAGCCGCCAGAGACAGGGAATTGAAGCTTTCTTT. Translation gives CASSRQRQGIEAFF.

V is TRBV5-1 and J is TRBJ2-7; 10 bases are shared with TRBD2. The trim removed 5 bases at V and 5 bases at J, leaving 7 bases unmatched. The CDR3 spans 14 residues. Germline V gene sequence: CDR1 SGHRS, CDR2 YFSETQ. The CDR3 loop reads CASRFLAGADEQYF. The CDR3 region has the DNA TGCGCCAGCAGATTCCTAGCGGGAGCGGACGAGCAGTACTTC.

The J gene is TRBJ2-7, the V gene TRBV19; possibly TRBD1 for D (7 bases). The CDR3 is made up of 13 amino acids. V lost 8 bases to trimming and J lost 5 bases, with 16 bases between them. Germline loops: CDR1 LNHDA, CDR2 SQIVND (reference sequence). This chain's CDR3 is CASALQGGNEQYF. In nucleotides, the CDR3 is TGTGCCAGTGCACTCCAGGGGGGCAACGAGCAGTACTTC.

This clone was observed a handful of times. The rearrangement joins TRBV2 to TRBJ1-4; maybe TRBD1 (5 bases). In germline, CDR1 is SNHLY, CDR2 FYNNEI. V gave up 4 bases and J gave up 1 base, with 13 bases separating them. The CDR3 loop spans 16 amino acids. The CDR3: CASSGVAGITNEKLFF. DNA for the CDR3: TGTGCCAGCAGTGGTGTGGCAGGGATAACTAATGAAAAACTGTTTTTT.

This rearrangement joins TRBV3-1 (or the pseudogene TRBV3-2) to TRBJ1-6; D might be TRBD1 (5 bases). The length of the CDR3 is 16 residues. The V end lost 4 bases, the J end lost 6 bases, and 16 bases lay between the germline ends. Germline CDR1 and CDR2: LGHDT and YNNKEL (reference sequence). The CDR3, as DNA: TGTGCCAGCAGCCTAAGATCTCCAGGGTTTAATTCACCCCTCCACTTT. It codes for CASSLRSPGFNSPLHF.

In this sample, this clone turned up once. The chain uses TRBV11-3 and TRBJ2-7; D not resolved. V was trimmed by 0 bases and J by 3 bases, leaving 6 bases between them. CDR3 length: 13 amino acids. Germline V gives CDR1 SGHNT, CDR2 YENEEA. The CDR3, as DNA: TGTGCCAGCAGCTTAGAGCGGAGCTACGAGCAGTACTTC. Translation gives CASSLERSYEQYF. The full variable domain, in which reference TRBV11-3 and TRBJ2-7 provide the parts outside the CDR3, is EAGVVQSPRYKIIEKKQPVAFWCNPISGHNTLYWYLQNLGQGPELLIRYENEEAVDDSQLPKDRFSAERLKGVDSTLKIQPAELGDSAVYLCASSLERSYEQYFGPGTRLTVT.

Concerning this clone itself: A junction end diverges from the germline sequence, so it may reflect a read error. This rearrangement joins TRBV6-5 to TRBJ2-1; the D gene is possibly TRBD1 (6 bases). The V gene's germline CDR1 is MNHEY and CDR2 SVGAGI. The CDR3 consists of 12 residues. The CDR3 is CASTGAYNEQFF. As DNA, the CDR3 is TGTGCCAGCACAGGGGCCTATAATGAGCAGTTCTTC.

The V call is TRBV4-2, the J call TRBJ2-7, with TRBD1 identical over 9 bases. Trimming took 5 bases from V and 1 from J; bases not matched to a gene: 6. CDR1 and CDR2 from the germline V gene are LGHNA and YNFKEQ. The CDR3 has 15 amino acids. The CDR3 loop is CASSVTGTGSYEQYF. Written as DNA, the CDR3 is TGTGCCAGCAGCGTAACCGGGACAGGGTCCTACGAGCAGTACTTC.

V is TRBV9 and J is TRBJ2-5; 9 positions match TRBD1. J lost 4 bases, V lost 4 bases, and 5 bases had no gene match. This CDR3 is built from 14 residues. Germline lookup yields CDR1 SGDLS and CDR2 YYNGEE. CDR3: CASSQPGQGETQYF. The CDR3 nucleotides read TGTGCCAGCAGCCAGCCGGGACAGGGAGAGACCCAGTACTTC.

This sequence joins TRBV30 and TRBJ2-7, with 9 bases matching TRBD1. V trimming: 4 bases; J trimming: 1 base; junction bases outside the gene matches: 8. The CDR3 is 15 amino acids. CDR1 is GTSNPN and CDR2 is SVGIG in the germline V gene (reference sequence). The CDR3 region has the DNA TGTGCCTGGACCCAAACAGGGGGCAAATCCTACGAGCAGTACTTC. The encoded protein is CAWTQTGGKSYEQYF.

V is TRBV20-1 and J is TRBJ1-1; D gene ambiguous. The V end was cut by 3 bases, the J end by 6 bases, with 5 bases between. The CDR3 runs to 10 residues. Germline CDR1 DFQATT, CDR2 SNEGSKA (reference sequence). CDR3: CSASRAEAFF. The CDR3, as DNA: TGCAGTGCTAGTCGTGCTGAAGCTTTCTTT.

The V gene is TRBV5-1, the J gene TRBJ2-2; 7 bases fit TRBD2. The CDR3 runs 16 residues. The trim removed 1 base at V and 4 bases at J, leaving 7 bases unmatched. Germline V gene sequence: CDR1 SGHRS, CDR2 YFSETQ. The CDR3 DNA is TGCGCCAGCAGCTTGCATCAGGGAGGGAGCACCGGGGAGCTGTTTTTT. Residues: CASSLHQGGSTGELFF.

The V gene is TRBV5-4, the J gene TRBJ2-1; weak D call: TRBD1 (6 bases). Germline-derived CDR1 and CDR2 are SGHNT and YYREEE (reference sequence). The V and J ends lost 0 bases and 6 bases respectively, with 10 bases between them. The length of the CDR3 is 14 residues. DNA for the CDR3: TGTGCCAGCAGCTTGGAACAGGGCAGCAATGAGCAGTTCTTC. Translated: CASSLEQGSNEQFF.

The chain recombines TRBV7-6 with TRBJ2-5; the match to TRBD2 covers 14 bases. This CDR3 is 15 amino acids long. Germline V gene sequence: CDR1 SGHVS, CDR2 FNYEAQ. The V gene end was trimmed by 8 bases and the J gene end by 4 bases; junction bases not matched to a gene: 6. The CDR3 coding sequence is TGTGCCAGCCGCCGGACTAGCGGGGGGCCAGAGACCCAGTACTTC. Translating it yields CASRRTSGGPETQYF.

V and J are TRBV27 and TRBJ2-1; 7 nucleotides align to TRBD1. This CDR3 region has 16 residues. Unmatched junction bases numbered 8, after V lost 6 bases and J lost 0 bases. Germline lookup yields CDR1 MNHEY and CDR2 SMNVEV (reference sequence). The CDR3 bases are TGTGCCAGCAGCCGATTGACAGGGTACTCCTACAATGAGCAGTTCTTC. It yields the protein CASSRLTGYSYNEQFF.

This clone was observed a few times. The CDR3 DNA reads as TGTGCCAGCAGCTTAGCCTCAACAGGGGCCAATGAGCAGTTCTTC. Protein sequence: CASSLASTGANEQFF. This sequence joins TRBV7-2 and TRBJ2-1; TRBD1 aligns across 7 bases. The germline V gene encodes CDR1 SGHTA and CDR2 FQGNSA. CDR3 length: 15 residues. With 0 bases clipped from V and 6 bases from J, the junction kept 5 bases outside the gene matches. Combining the CDR3 with reference TRBV7-2 and TRBJ2-1 gives the whole variable domain GAGVSQSPSNKVTEKGKDVELRCDPISGHTALYWYRQSLGQGLEFLIYFQGNSAPDKSGLPSDRFSAERTGGSVSTLTIQRTQQEDSAVYLCASSLASTGANEQFFGPGTRLTVL.

V gene TRBV25-1 combines with J gene TRBJ2-5; tentatively, D is TRBD2 (6 bases). V lost 11 bases and J 5 bases, leaving 15 bases between the germline ends. The germline CDR1 and CDR2 sequences are MGHDK and SYGVNS. The CDR3 has 12 residues. CDR3 sequence: CADGRPWETQYF. CDR3 nucleotides: TGTGCCGACGGGAGACCCTGGGAGACCCAGTACTTC.

The V and J genes are TRBV10-3 and TRBJ2-7, with 8 bases that match TRBD1. With V trimmed by 6 bases and J by 5 bases, 6 bases remained unmatched. CDR3 length equals 13 residues. Germline V lookup: CDR1 ENHRY, CDR2 SYGVKD. The DNA of the CDR3 is TGTGCCATCAGCTCCGGACAGGGTCACGAGCAGTACTTC. Residues: CAISSGQGHEQYF.

In its sample, this clone was seen once. The chain links TRBV5-6 to TRBJ2-7, with no clear D. Germline CDR1 SGHDT, CDR2 YYEEEE. Trimming removed 4 bases at V and 4 bases at J, with 6 bases between. This CDR3 is built from 11 residues. This chain's CDR3 is CASSKRYEQYF. CDR3 sequence (DNA): TGTGCCAGCAGCAAACGGTACGAGCAGTACTTC.

The chain links TRBV29-1 to TRBJ2-2; possibly TRBD1 for D (6 bases). Germline values: CDR1 SQVTM, CDR2 ANQGSEA. CDR3 length: 11 amino acids. Trimming pared 7 bases from V and 3 bases from J, leaving 6 bases between. This CDR3 is CSAGDTGELFF. CDR3 DNA sequence: TGCAGCGCAGGGGACACCGGGGAGCTGTTTTTT.

This clone was seen only a few times. This chain joins TRBV7-2 and TRBJ1-3; the D gene is possibly TRBD1 (5 bases). The CDR3 sequence is 14 residues long. V was pared by 3 bases and J by 0 bases, with 6 bases between. Germline CDR1 SGHTA, CDR2 FQGNSA. The CDR3 loop reads CASSFDSSGNTIYF. In nucleotides, the CDR3 is TGTGCCAGCAGCTTCGACAGCTCTGGAAACACCATATATTTT.

J is TRBJ1-1 and V is TRBV2, with D maybe TRBD1 (6 bases). The CDR3 has 11 amino acids. V dropped 3 bases and J dropped 11 bases, with 10 bases sitting between them. Germline V gene lookup returns CDR1 SNHLY and CDR2 FYNNEI. The CDR3: CASSDGRGAFF. The CDR3, as DNA: TGTGCCAGCAGTGACGGCAGGGGCGCTTTCTTT.

A few counts support this clone. The V gene is TRBV2, the J gene TRBJ2-7, with a weak D call TRBD1 (5 bases). The V gene lost 10 bases and the J gene lost 7 bases, with 23 bases spanning the gap. The CDR3 spans 14 residues. From germline, CDR1 is SNHLY and CDR2 FYNNEI. The CDR3 loop is CAIQLGGAASEQYF. The DNA for the CDR3 is TGTGCCATACAGCTTGGTGGGGCGGCTTCTGAGCAGTACTTC.

The chain employs TRBV11-2 and TRBJ1-4, with D possibly matching TRBD1 (5 bases). Germline lookup yields CDR1 SGHAT and CDR2 FQNNGV. The V gene lost 5 bases and the J gene lost 8 bases, with 15 bases spanning the gap. The CDR3 loop spans 14 amino acids. CDR3 sequence reads: CASSPRGSDEKLFF. CDR3 DNA sequence: TGTGCCAGCAGCCCACGGGGGTCCGACGAAAAACTGTTTTTT. Using reference TRBV11-2 and TRBJ1-4 for the parts outside the CDR3, the full variable domain is EAGVAQSPRYKIIEKRQSVAFWCNPISGHATLYWYQQILGQGPKLLIQFQNNGVVDDSQLPKDRFSAERLKGVDSTLKIQPAKLEDSAVYLCASSPRGSDEKLFFGSGTQLSVL.

This clone appeared once. The chain is built from TRBV10-3 and TRBJ1-1, with 7 positions matching TRBD1. The trim removed 11 bases at V and 3 bases at J, leaving 9 bases unmatched. This CDR3 has 13 residues. CDR1 and CDR2 from the germline V gene are ENHRY and SYGVKD. CDR3 sequence: CASADRAYTEAFF. DNA of the CDR3: TGTGCCTCAGCAGACAGGGCATACACTGAAGCTTTCTTT.

As to this clone: Different DNA sequences within this sample yield the same CDR3. The chain uses TRBV19 and TRBJ2-1; 7 bases line up with TRBD2. Trimming removed 3 bases from V and 9 bases from J; junction bases left unmatched: 5. This CDR3 comprises 13 residues. Germline CDR1 reads LNHDA; CDR2 reads SQIVND (reference sequence). The CDR3, as DNA: TGTGCCAGTAGTATTGGGGGAGGGGCTGAGCAGTTCTTC. Its protein product is CASSIGGGAEQFF.

This clone was picked up one time. The genes are TRBV5-6 and TRBJ2-7; D remains ambiguous. With 1 base removed from V and 3 bases from J, the gap between germline ends came to 20 bases. Germline V gives CDR1 SGHDT, CDR2 YYEEEE. The CDR3 has 17 residues. CDR3 sequence (DNA): TGTGCCAGCAGCTTGATGGCTCGCTCAGTTGTCTTCTACGAGCAGTACTTC. Amino acid sequence: CASSLMARSVVFYEQYF. Combining the CDR3 with reference TRBV5-6 and TRBJ2-7 gives the whole variable domain DAGVTQSPTHLIKTRGQQVTLRCSPKSGHDTVSWYQQALGQGPQFIFQYYEEEERQRGNFPDRFSGHQFPNYSSELNVNALLLGDSALYLCASSLMARSVVFYEQYFGPGTRLTVT.